A single T cell receptor (beta chain) is shown here with its context. This record comes from a study of graft-versus-host responses after intestinal transplantation. Findings and caveats of the study: Ileal or blood samples showed some GvH clones first, and such clones were also found in recipient marrow.

The CDR3 is 14 residues long. The ends were cut back, 3 bases at V and 2 bases at J, with 11 bases in the middle. Looked up from germline, CDR1 is MNHNS and CDR2 is SASEGT. Investigators plated 200,000 CFSE-labeled responder cells together with 200,000 irradiated stimulator cells labeled with violet dye. Profiling relied on immunoSEQ multiplex PCR, and the TCRdb table lists in-frame clones only, not all of them. The table shows some 14,000 clones, with roughly 32% occurring only once. The chain has TRBV6-1 and TRBJ2-7; D might be TRBD1 (5 bases). This clonotype was obtained from a human patient who received an intestinal transplant. Sequences were derived from alloreactive CD8+ T cells from a mixed lymphocyte reaction culture, sampled before intestinal transplant. Described subset: CFSE-low proliferating T cells sorted from roughly six-day pre-transplant mixed lymphocyte reaction (GvH or HvG direction). CDR3 DNA sequence: TGTGCCAGCAGTGATTCTGGGGCTCCCTACGAGCAGTACTTC. Protein: CASSDSGAPYEQYF.